What follows describes a single TCR beta chain. Enrolment of Seattle patients took place during active infection, and they were followed longitudinally. This entry belongs to a study of blood T cell repertoires in COVID-19. About the research overall: The United States, Italy and Spain provided the acute and convalescent COVID-19 samples. T cells, B-cell-depleted T cells, or PBMCs supplied cDNA or gDNA.

This CDR3 comprises 14 residues. Germline V lookup: CDR1 SGHRS, CDR2 YFSETQ. V lost 3 bases, J lost 4 bases, and 7 bases stayed unmatched. Generated by immunoSEQ multiplex PCR, the TCRdb table keeps only in-frame clones and is missing some. The table includes 60,000 to 70,000 clones, approximately 84% detected once. This receptor was obtained from a man aged 35-49 years with COVID-19, enrolled during active disease. This rearrangement joins TRBV5-1 to TRBJ2-7; 7 nucleotides align to TRBD1. Material: peripheral blood. CDR3 protein: CASSSGQTIYEQYF. The CDR3 region has the DNA TGCGCCAGCAGCTCGGGACAGACTATATACGAGCAGTACTTC.